The clone carrying this T cell receptor (beta chain) ranks as medium-sized. The antigen is unknown. Profiled with immunoSEQ multiplex PCR; TCRdb holds only in-frame clones, not every one. The table has 120,000 to 150,000 clones, about 81% seen once. The record originates from a study of T cell responses to AZD1222 COVID-19 vaccine. The study's findings and limits: Spike-specific TCR breadth and depth rose after two AZD1222 doses. The repertoires were collected only after the peak T cell response. At study baseline, merely five or six AZD1222 recipients were seropositive. Most donors were white British and more were female, and clonal diversity was possibly underestimated.

This CDR3 has 11 residues. Between the trimmed V and J ends, which lost 6 bases and 8 bases, there was a span of 10 bases. The germline V gene has CDR1 MNHEY and CDR2 SMNVEV (reference sequence). The specimen comprised peripheral blood, sampled on day 0 of MenACWY control vaccination. V usage is TRBV27 and J usage is TRBJ1-1; D is undetermined. This clonotype was obtained from an adult in good health. DNA of the CDR3: TGTGCCAGCAGCTCTGAGACCGAAGCTTTCTTT. This encodes CASSSETEAFF.